This T cell receptor (beta chain) appears in the sequencing data of a study of T cell responses to AZD1222 COVID-19 vaccine. Study-wide points: A mostly white British donor set with more females was recruited, and clonal diversity was possibly underestimated. Only five or six people who got AZD1222 tested seropositive at baseline.

The assay was immunoSEQ multiplex PCR, and TCRdb's table has in-frame clones only and misses some. The table records some 200,000 clones, roughly nine tenths of them present only once. The CDR3 sequence is 16 residues long. Germline CDR1 and CDR2: SGHRS and YFSETQ. The V gene lost 4 bases and the J gene lost 4 bases, with 19 bases spanning the gap. As for this clone: The antigen is unknown.

The rearrangement uses TRBV5-1 and TRBJ2-3; D perhaps matches TRBD1 (6 bases). The specimen was peripheral blood, collected 28 days after the second AZD1222 dose. This receptor was taken from an adult who received the AZD1222 COVID-19 vaccine. CDR3 residues: CASSPGLGRGADTQYF. The CDR3 DNA reads as TGCGCCAGCAGCCCCGGCCTTGGCAGGGGTGCAGATACGCAGTATTTT.